This T cell receptor (beta chain) is drawn from a study of T cell responses to AZD1222 COVID-19 vaccine. Germline values: CDR1 SGHAT, CDR2 FQDESV (reference sequence). Trimming shortened V by 4 bases and J by 1 base, and 10 bases separated the two germline ends. The CDR3 contains 14 residues. The table came from immunoSEQ multiplex PCR; TCRdb's copy has only in-frame clones and leaves some out. The sample lists about 62,000 clones, 70% to 90% occurring once. Study findings and constraints: Most donors were white British, females outnumbered males, and clonal diversity was possibly underestimated.

This clone showed up just once. Its target is not known. This rearrangement joins TRBV11-1 to TRBJ1-1; D gene unclear. This specimen consisted of peripheral blood, obtained on day 0 of AZD1222 vaccination. This sequence was found in an adult in good health. CDR3 in DNA: TGTGCCAGCAGCTCATGGACGGAGAACACTGAAGCTTTCTTT. Translation gives CASSSWTENTEAFF. Looking up the rest from reference TRBV11-1 and TRBJ1-1 gives the full variable domain: EAEVAQSPRYKITEKSQAVAFWCDPISGHATLYWYRQILGQGPELLVQFQDESVVDDSQLPKDRFSAERLKGVDSTLKIQPAELGDSAMYLCASSSWTENTEAFFGQGTRLTVV.